This T cell receptor (beta chain) appears in the sequencing data of a study of blood T cell repertoires in COVID-19. Study-level information: From T cells, B-cell-depleted T cells, or PBMCs came the material, which was cDNA or gDNA.

In the original processing: Amplification of reference gene primers was used by the study to estimate nucleated cell counts. TCRdb's copy holds only in-frame clones and misses some; the assay was immunoSEQ multiplex PCR. For V, J and clone size, that table is used; D and trimming come from the DNA. The data hold roughly 220,000 clones, with around 82% observed a single time. Sequencing was done on a sample of peripheral blood. The TCR was taken from a woman aged 25 to 45 who had recovered from COVID-19.

The CDR3 DNA sequence: TGTGCCAGCAGCCCGGGTTTCGCTAACTATGGCTACACCTTC. The encoded protein is CASSPGFANYGYTF. This chain links TRBV5-4 with TRBJ1-2; D remains unclear. This CDR3 spans 14 amino acids. V lost 4 bases and J 0 bases, leaving 10 bases between the germline ends. Germline CDR1 and CDR2: SGHNT and YYREEE (reference sequence).